A single sample gave rise to the 19 T cell receptor beta chains below, sequenced in a study of CD8 T cells in ankylosing spondylitis. Each CDR3 protein gets one entry after TCRdb re-called the 5' RACE reads with MiXCR. Here the sample spans around 160,000 distinct CDR3 sequences, 9.5% to 13% being singletons. The specimen sequenced was blood, either unsorted or a sorted T cell fraction (not recorded which). The receptors come from a male donor with ankylosing spondylitis or in good health (not recorded which).

The chain recombines TRBV14 with TRBJ2-7; no reliable D call. CDR1 and CDR2 from the germline V gene are SGHDN and FVKESK. The CDR3 loop spans 16 amino acids. V was shortened by 0 bases and J by 5 bases, with 17 bases between the two germline ends. The CDR3 protein is CASSQDLTWKFDEQYF. CDR3 bases: TGTGCCAGCAGCCAAGATCTGACCTGGAAATTCGACGAGCAGTACTTC.

The chain couples TRBV5-6 to TRBJ1-1; no clear D. Trimming stripped 3 bases from V and 6 bases from J, with 9 bases between. This CDR3 is built from 12 residues. Per germline, CDR1 SGHDT and CDR2 YYEEEE. Here the CDR3 reads CASSSGPAEAFF. The CDR3 DNA follows: TGTGCCAGCAGCTCGGGCCCAGCTGAAGCTTTCTTT.

This clonotype was counted many times. The chain is built from TRBV28 and TRBJ1-2; D gene unclear. V dropped 5 bases and J dropped 3 bases, with 7 bases sitting between them. Germline V CDR1 and CDR2: MDHEN, SYDVKM. The CDR3 runs 12 residues. CDR3 nucleotides: TGTGCCAGCAGTCTAAGGGACTATGGCTACACCTTC. Encoded protein: CASSLRDYGYTF.

On this clonotype itself: This could be a read error, since a much larger clone is one nucleotide away. This chain joins TRBV10-2 and TRBJ2-1; D may correspond to TRBD1 or TRBD2 (5 bases each). The germline V gene encodes CDR1 WSHSY and CDR2 SAAADI. This CDR3 region has 13 residues. The CDR3 region has the DNA TGCGTCAGCATGGCCGGGGCCCACAATGAGCAGTTCTTC. Translated: CVSMAGAHNEQFF.

In this sample, this clonotype turned up a few times. The chain joins TRBV20-1 to TRBJ1-1, with 7 bases aligning to TRBD1. This CDR3 comprises 15 residues. J lost 5 bases, V lost 4 bases, and 13 bases had no gene match. Looked up from germline, CDR1 is DFQATT and CDR2 is SNEGSKA (reference sequence). The CDR3 region has the DNA TGCAGTGCTACTAAGGGGGGGCAGGGGGATACTGAAGCTTTCTTT. Amino acids: CSATKGGQGDTEAFF.

This clonotype was detected many times. This sequence joins TRBV4-1 and TRBJ2-1, with D possibly called TRBD1 or TRBD2 (5 bases each). The CDR3 has 17 amino acids. V shed 1 base and J shed 0 bases, with 13 bases lying between them. Germline CDR1 and CDR2: MGHRA and YSYEKL. The CDR3 is CASSQATGPHSYNEQFF. CDR3 DNA: TGCGCCAGCAGCCAAGCGACGGGACCCCACTCCTACAATGAGCAGTTCTTC.

This clonotype showed up many times. The chain uses TRBV20-1 and TRBJ2-1, with 10 bases fitting TRBD1. The germline V gene has CDR1 DFQATT and CDR2 SNEGSKA (reference sequence). V dropped 6 bases and J dropped 6; count of bases not matched to a gene: 8. The CDR3 loop spans 14 amino acids. The CDR3 protein is CSAKTGGVSNEQFF. In DNA form, the CDR3 reads TGCAGTGCCAAGACAGGGGGCGTTAGCAATGAGCAGTTCTTC.

The V gene is TRBV5-1, the J gene TRBJ2-2; tentatively, D is TRBD1 or TRBD2 (5 bases each). CDR3 length: 13 amino acids. Germline assignment: CDR1 SGHRS and CDR2 YFSETQ. Trimming took off 3 bases at V and 9 bases at J, with 12 bases between the two ends. The CDR3 loop is CASSSGRSRELFF. In DNA form, the CDR3 reads TGCGCCAGCAGCTCGGGACGCTCCCGGGAGCTGTTTTTT.

The V gene is TRBV11-1, the J gene TRBJ2-2; possible D gene TRBD2, 6 bases. The germline V gene has CDR1 SGHAT and CDR2 FQDESV (reference sequence). This CDR3 region has 18 residues. The ends were cut back, 3 bases at V and 0 bases at J, with 17 bases in the middle. DNA for the CDR3: TGTGCCAGCAGCTTCCCTGGTCGGGCGGGACCGAACACCGGGGAGCTGTTTTTT. It is translated as CASSFPGRAGPNTGELFF.

Ten or more counts support this clonotype. The CDR3 sequence: CASSQDTLVPGARQSPLHF. CDR3 coding DNA: TGCGCCAGCAGCCAAGATACCTTGGTTCCGGGGGCGCGACAGTCACCCCTCCACTTT. The genes are TRBV4-3 and TRBJ1-6, with a possible D match to TRBD1 (6 bases). V was clipped by 0 bases and J by 10 bases, with 25 bases between them. There are 19 residues in the CDR3. Germline CDR1 LGHNA, CDR2 YSLEER.

This clonotype was recorded at least ten times. The rearrangement joins TRBV29-1 to TRBJ1-3; D gene unclear. The CDR3 length is 13 residues. CDR1 SQVTM and CDR2 ANQGSEA come from the germline V gene. The V end lost 7 bases, the J end lost 0 bases, and 10 bases lay between the germline ends. Here the CDR3 DNA reads TGCAGCGCGACTCAGAGCTCTGGAAACACCATATATTTT. It specifies CSATQSSGNTIYF. The variable domain in full, with the rest retrieved from reference TRBV29-1 and TRBJ1-3, is SAVISQKPSRDICQRGTSLTIQCQVDSQVTMMFWYRQQPGQSLTLIATANQGSEATYESGFVIDKFPISRPNLTFSTLTVSNMSPEDSSIYLCSATQSSGNTIYFGEGSWLTVV.

This clonotype was recorded at least ten times. This chain connects TRBV5-1 to TRBJ2-7; D remains unclear. The V and J ends lost 7 bases and 2 bases respectively, with 4 bases between them. CDR1 and CDR2 (germline): SGHRS, YFSETQ. The CDR3 runs to 10 residues. The CDR3 protein is CASQTYEQYF. In DNA, the CDR3 is TGCGCCAGCCAGACCTACGAGCAGTACTTC. The complete variable domain, with remaining parts taken from reference TRBV5-1 and TRBJ2-7, reads KAGVTQTPRYLIKTRGQQVTLSCSPISGHRSVSWYQQTPGQGLQFLFEYFSETQRNKGNFPGRFSGRQFSNSRSEMNVSTLELGDSALYLCASQTYEQYFGPGTRLTVT.

The sample holds many counts of this clonotype. V and J are TRBV15 and TRBJ2-2, with 7 positions matching TRBD1. V was clipped by 6 bases and J by 8 bases; unmatched bases: 9. Germline-derived CDR1 and CDR2 are LNHNV and YYDKDF (reference sequence). The CDR3 has 14 residues. The CDR3 DNA sequence: TGTGCCACCAGTGCCTTAGGACAGGCTGGGGAGCTGTTTTTT. Translation: CATSALGQAGELFF.

This clonotype has at least ten counts. The rearrangement joins TRBV7-6 to TRBJ2-1; 10 bases fit TRBD2. The CDR3 totals 15 residues. Trimming cost V 3 bases and J 8 bases; bases outside gene matches: 7. Germline V gene lookup returns CDR1 SGHVS and CDR2 FNYEAQ. The CDR3, as DNA: TGTGCCAGCAGCTTCCTAGCGGGGGTTTCGGATGAGCAGTTCTTC. It translates to CASSFLAGVSDEQFF.

This chain joins TRBV4-3 and TRBJ2-3; D not resolved. Trimming shortened V by 0 bases and J by 4 bases, and 14 bases separated the two germline ends. Germline lookup yields CDR1 LGHNA and CDR2 YSLEER. There are 16 residues in the CDR3. The CDR3 sequence is CASSQDRRASSDTQYF. In nucleotides, the CDR3 is TGCGCCAGCAGCCAAGATCGGCGAGCTTCTTCAGATACGCAGTATTTT.

This clonotype has just a few counts. This rearrangement joins TRBV5-5 to TRBJ2-7; tentative D call: TRBD2 (6 bases). The CDR3 is made up of 15 amino acids. Trimming took 5 bases from V and 0 from J, leaving 15 bases between them. Germline-derived CDR1 and CDR2 are SGHKS and YYEKEE (reference sequence). CDR3 nucleotides: TGTGCCAGCAGTCCACTAAGGGACTCCTCCTACGAGCAGTACTTC. Translated: CASSPLRDSSYEQYF.

The CDR3 sequence: CASSRGGHGSETQYF. CDR3 nucleotide sequence: TGTGCCAGCAGCCGCGGAGGCCACGGTTCGGAGACCCAGTACTTC. The V call is TRBV11-2, the J call TRBJ2-5; D might be TRBD2 (5 bases). Trimming pared 5 bases from V and 5 bases from J, leaving 18 bases between. Germline V CDR1 and CDR2: SGHAT, FQNNGV. The length of the CDR3 is 15 residues.

V and J are TRBV7-9 and TRBJ1-3, with D perhaps TRBD1 (6 bases). The V and J ends lost 5 bases and 2 bases respectively, with 16 bases between them. The germline gives CDR1 SEHNR, CDR2 FQNEAQ (reference sequence). The CDR3 has 16 amino acids. As DNA, the CDR3 is TGTGCCAGCAGCACGACAATCCAGGGGACTGGAAACACCATATATTTT. Its protein is CASSTTIQGTGNTIYF.

This clonotype has at least ten counts. The chain employs TRBV20-1 and TRBJ2-1; TRBD1 is a possible D gene (7 bases). With 3 bases removed from V and 7 bases from J, the gap between germline ends came to 13 bases. In germline, CDR1 is DFQATT, CDR2 SNEGSKA (reference sequence). This CDR3 comprises 13 residues. The CDR3 here is CSARSPGGNEQFF. For the CDR3, the DNA is TGCAGTGCTAGGTCGCCAGGGGGGAATGAGCAGTTCTTC.